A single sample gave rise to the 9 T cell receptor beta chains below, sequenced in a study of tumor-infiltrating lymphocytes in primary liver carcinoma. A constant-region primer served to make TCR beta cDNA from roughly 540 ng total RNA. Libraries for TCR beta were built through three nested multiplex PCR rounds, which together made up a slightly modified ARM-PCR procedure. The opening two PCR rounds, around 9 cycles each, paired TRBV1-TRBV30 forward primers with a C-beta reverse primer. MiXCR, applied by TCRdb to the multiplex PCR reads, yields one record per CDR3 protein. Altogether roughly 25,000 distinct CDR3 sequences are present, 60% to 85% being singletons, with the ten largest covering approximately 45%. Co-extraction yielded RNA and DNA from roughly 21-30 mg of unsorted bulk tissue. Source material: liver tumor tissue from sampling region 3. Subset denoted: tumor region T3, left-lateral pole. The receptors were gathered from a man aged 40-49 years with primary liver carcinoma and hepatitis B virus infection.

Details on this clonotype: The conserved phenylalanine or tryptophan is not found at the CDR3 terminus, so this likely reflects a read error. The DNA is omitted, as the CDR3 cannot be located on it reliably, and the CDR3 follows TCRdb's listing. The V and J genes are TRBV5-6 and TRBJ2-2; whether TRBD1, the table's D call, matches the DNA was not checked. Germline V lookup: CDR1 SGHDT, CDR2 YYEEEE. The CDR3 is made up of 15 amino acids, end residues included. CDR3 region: CASSPGTGATGELSY.

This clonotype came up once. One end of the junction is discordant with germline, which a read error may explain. The CDR3 here is CTITAGTPYEQYF. The CDR3 nucleotides are TGTACCATCACAGCGGGGACTCCCTACGAGCAGTACTTC. The V gene is TRBV10-3, the J gene TRBJ2-7; TRBD2 agrees at 7 bases. CDR1 ENHRY and CDR2 SYGVKD come from the germline V gene. The CDR3 runs to 13 residues.

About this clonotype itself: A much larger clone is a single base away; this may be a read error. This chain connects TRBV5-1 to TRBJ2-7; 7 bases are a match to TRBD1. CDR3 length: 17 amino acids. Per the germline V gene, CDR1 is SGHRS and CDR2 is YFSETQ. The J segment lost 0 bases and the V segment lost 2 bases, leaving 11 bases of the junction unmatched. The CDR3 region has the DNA TGCGCCAGCAGCTTTTCACACGGGACAGTCGTCTCCTACGAGCAGTACTTC. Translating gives CASSFSHGTVVSYEQYF.

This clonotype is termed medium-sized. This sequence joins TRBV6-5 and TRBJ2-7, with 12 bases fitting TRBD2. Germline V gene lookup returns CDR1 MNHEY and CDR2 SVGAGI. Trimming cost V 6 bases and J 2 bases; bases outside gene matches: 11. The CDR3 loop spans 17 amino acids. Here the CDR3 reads CASRTLTSGRPTYEQYF. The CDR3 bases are TGTGCCAGCAGGACATTGACTAGCGGGAGACCAACCTACGAGCAGTACTTC.

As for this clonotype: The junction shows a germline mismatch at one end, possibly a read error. CDR3: CVSNERVSNSYTF. The CDR3 DNA is TGTGTCAGCAATGAACGGGTGTCTAATAGCTACACCTTC. The rearrangement joins TRBV6-1 to TRBJ1-2; D gene unclear. CDR3 length: 13 amino acids. Germline V gene sequence: CDR1 MNHNS, CDR2 SASEGT.

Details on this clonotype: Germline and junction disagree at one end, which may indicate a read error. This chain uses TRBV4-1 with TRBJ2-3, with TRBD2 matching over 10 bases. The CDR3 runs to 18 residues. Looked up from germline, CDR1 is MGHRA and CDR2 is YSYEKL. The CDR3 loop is CTSSQVAFLAGATDTQYF. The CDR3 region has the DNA TGCACCAGCAGCCAAGTGGCGTTTCTAGCGGGAGCGACAGATACGCAGTATTTT.

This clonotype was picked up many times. The CDR3 DNA follows: TGCGCCAGCAGCTTGGGGGTGCACACAGATACGCAGTATTTT. It specifies CASSLGVHTDTQYF. V and J are TRBV5-1 and TRBJ2-3; D uncertain. The CDR3 is made up of 14 amino acids. The germline V gene encodes CDR1 SGHRS and CDR2 YFSETQ. Trimming left V 0 bases short and J 2 bases short, with 7 bases between.

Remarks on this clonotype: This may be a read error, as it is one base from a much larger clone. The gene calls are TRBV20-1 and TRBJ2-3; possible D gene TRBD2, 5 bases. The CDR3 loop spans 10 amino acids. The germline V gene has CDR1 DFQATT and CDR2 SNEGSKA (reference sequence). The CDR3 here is CCASRDTQYF. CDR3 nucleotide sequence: TGCTGTGCTAGCAGAGATACGCAGTATTTT.

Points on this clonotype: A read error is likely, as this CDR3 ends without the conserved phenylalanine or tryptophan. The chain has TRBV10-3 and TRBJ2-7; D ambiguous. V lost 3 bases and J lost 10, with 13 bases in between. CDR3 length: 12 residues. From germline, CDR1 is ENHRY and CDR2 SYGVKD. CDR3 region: CAISEAGQGQYL. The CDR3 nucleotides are TGTGCCATCAGTGAAGCCGGGCAAGGACAGTACTTA.